Listed here is a single T cell receptor beta chain. This sample stems from a study of blood T cell repertoires in COVID-19. About the research overall: The samples span acute and convalescent COVID-19 from the United States, Italy and Spain. PBMCs, B-cell-depleted T cells, or T cells were the source of the cDNA or gDNA that made up the material.

V was trimmed by 4 bases and J by 3 bases, leaving 9 bases between them. This CDR3 spans 13 amino acids. Germline CDR1 and CDR2: SGHTA and FQGTGA. In the authors' workflow: Amplification with reference gene primers provided the estimates of nucleated cell counts. Repertoires were generated with immunoSEQ multiplex PCR, while TCRdb's copy carries only in-frame clones and drops some. That table gives V, J and clone size, and the DNA gave D and trimming. The sample carries 110,000 or so clones, 80% to 90% recorded once. The V gene is TRBV7-3, the J gene TRBJ1-1; perhaps TRBD1 as D (6 bases). Sequencing input: peripheral blood. This sequence originates from a man in his 70s with active or convalescent COVID-19. CDR3 region: CASSSGEYTEAFF. Written as DNA, the CDR3 is TGTGCCAGCAGCTCAGGGGAGTACACTGAAGCTTTCTTT.